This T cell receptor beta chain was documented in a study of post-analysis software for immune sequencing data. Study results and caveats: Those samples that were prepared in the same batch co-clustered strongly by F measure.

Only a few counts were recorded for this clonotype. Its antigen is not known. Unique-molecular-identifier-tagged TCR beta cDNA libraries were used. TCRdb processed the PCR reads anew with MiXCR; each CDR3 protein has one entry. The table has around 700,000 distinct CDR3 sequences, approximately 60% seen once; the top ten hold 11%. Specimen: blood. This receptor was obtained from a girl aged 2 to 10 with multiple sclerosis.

The CDR3: CASSLSRVSPLHF. The DNA of the CDR3 is TGTGCCAGCAGTTTAAGCAGGGTCTCACCCCTCCACTTT. This chain connects TRBV27 to TRBJ1-6, with TRBD1 as a possible D gene (5 bases). Between the trimmed V and J ends, which lost 2 bases and 10 bases, there was a span of 9 bases. This CDR3 is built from 13 residues. CDR1 is MNHEY and CDR2 is SMNVEV in the germline V gene (reference sequence).